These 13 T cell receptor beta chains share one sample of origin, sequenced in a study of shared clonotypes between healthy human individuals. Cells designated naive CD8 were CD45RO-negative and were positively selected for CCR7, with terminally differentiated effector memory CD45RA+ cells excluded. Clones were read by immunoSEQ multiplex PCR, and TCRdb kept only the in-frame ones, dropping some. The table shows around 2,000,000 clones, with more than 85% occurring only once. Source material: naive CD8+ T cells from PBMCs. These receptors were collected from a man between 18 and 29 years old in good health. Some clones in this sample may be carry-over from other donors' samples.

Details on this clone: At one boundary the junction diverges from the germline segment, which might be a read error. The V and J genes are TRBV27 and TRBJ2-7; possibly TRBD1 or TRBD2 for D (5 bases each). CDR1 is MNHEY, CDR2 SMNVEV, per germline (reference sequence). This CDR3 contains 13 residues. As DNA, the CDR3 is TGTGCCAGCAGTTCGAACCTAGGGACCCTTAGTCACTTC. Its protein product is CASSSNLGTLSHF.

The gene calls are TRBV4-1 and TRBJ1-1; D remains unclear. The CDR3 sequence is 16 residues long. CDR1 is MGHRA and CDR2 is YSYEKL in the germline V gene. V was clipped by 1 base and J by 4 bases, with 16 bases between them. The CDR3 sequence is CASSQGVGLLVTEAFF. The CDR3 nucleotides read TGCGCCAGCAGCCAAGGGGTGGGCTTGTTAGTCACTGAAGCTTTCTTT.

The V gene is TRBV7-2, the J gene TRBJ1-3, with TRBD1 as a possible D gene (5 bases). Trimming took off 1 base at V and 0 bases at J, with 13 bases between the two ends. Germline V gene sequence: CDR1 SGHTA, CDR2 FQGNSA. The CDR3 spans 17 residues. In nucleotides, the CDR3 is TGTGCCAGCAGCTTAGTGGCAGGGACCTACTCTGGAAACACCATATATTTT. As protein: CASSLVAGTYSGNTIYF.

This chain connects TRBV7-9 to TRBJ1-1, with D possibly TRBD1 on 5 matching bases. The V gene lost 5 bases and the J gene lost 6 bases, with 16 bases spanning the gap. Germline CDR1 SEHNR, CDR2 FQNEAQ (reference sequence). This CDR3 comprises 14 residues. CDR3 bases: TGTGCCAGCAGCCGCCAGGGTGGTCCCCCTGAAGCTTTCTTT. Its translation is CASSRQGGPPEAFF.

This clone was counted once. The CDR3 sequence: CASSRPGRVDEQYF. The DNA of the CDR3 is TGTGCCAGCAGCCGTCCCGGTCGGGTGGACGAGCAGTACTTC. The V and J genes are TRBV27 and TRBJ2-5; no clear D. The J call may be faulty, since TRBJ2-7 better matches the DNA end. The CDR3 is made up of 14 amino acids. The germline V gene encodes CDR1 MNHEY and CDR2 SMNVEV (reference sequence).

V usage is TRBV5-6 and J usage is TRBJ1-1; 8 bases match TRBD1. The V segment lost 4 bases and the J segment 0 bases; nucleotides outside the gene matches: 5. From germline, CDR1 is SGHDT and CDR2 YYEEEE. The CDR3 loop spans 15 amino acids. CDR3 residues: CASSPGTGMNTEAFF. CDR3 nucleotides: TGTGCCAGCAGCCCCGGGACAGGCATGAACACTGAAGCTTTCTTT.

The CDR3 DNA reads TGTGCCAGCAGCCCCGTGGGGGAGTCCTACGAGCAGTACTTC. This gives the protein CASSPVGESYEQYF. The genes are TRBV27 and TRBJ2-7; D tentatively reads TRBD1 or TRBD2 (5 bases each). Germline values: CDR1 MNHEY, CDR2 SMNVEV (reference sequence). The CDR3 runs 14 residues. Trimming pared 6 bases from V and 1 base from J, leaving 13 bases between.

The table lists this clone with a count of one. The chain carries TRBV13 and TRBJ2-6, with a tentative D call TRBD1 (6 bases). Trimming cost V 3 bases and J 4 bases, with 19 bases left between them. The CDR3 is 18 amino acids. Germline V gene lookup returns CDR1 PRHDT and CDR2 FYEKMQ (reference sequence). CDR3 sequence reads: CASSFSRGWLWGANVLTF. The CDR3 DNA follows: TGTGCCAGCAGCTTTAGCAGGGGTTGGCTCTGGGGGGCCAACGTCCTGACTTTC.

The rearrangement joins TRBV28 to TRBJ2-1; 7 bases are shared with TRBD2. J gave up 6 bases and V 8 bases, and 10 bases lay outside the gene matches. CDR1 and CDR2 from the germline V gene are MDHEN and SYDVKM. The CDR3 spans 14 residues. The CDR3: CASLELAGINEQFF. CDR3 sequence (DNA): TGTGCCAGCCTCGAGTTAGCGGGTATCAATGAGCAGTTCTTC.

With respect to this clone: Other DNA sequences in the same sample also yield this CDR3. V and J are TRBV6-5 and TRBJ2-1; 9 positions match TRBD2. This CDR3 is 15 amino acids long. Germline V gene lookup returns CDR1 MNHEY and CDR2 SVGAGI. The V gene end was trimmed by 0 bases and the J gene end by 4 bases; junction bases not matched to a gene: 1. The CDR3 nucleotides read TGTGCCAGCAGTTACTCGACTAGCGGATACAATGAGCAGTTCTTC. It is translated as CASSYSTSGYNEQFF.

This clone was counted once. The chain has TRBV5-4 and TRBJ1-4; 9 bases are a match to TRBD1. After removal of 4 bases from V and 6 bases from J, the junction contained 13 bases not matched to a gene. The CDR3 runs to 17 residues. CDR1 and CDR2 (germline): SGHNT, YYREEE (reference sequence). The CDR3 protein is CASSPDRGSGKDEKLFF. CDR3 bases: TGTGCCAGCAGCCCGGACAGGGGATCGGGCAAGGATGAAAAACTGTTTTTT. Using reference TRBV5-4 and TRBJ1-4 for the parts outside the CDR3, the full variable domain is ETGVTQSPTHLIKTRGQQVTLRCSSQSGHNTVSWYQQALGQGPQFIFQYYREEENGRGNFPPRFSGLQFPNYSSELNVNALELDDSALYLCASSPDRGSGKDEKLFFGSGTQLSVL.

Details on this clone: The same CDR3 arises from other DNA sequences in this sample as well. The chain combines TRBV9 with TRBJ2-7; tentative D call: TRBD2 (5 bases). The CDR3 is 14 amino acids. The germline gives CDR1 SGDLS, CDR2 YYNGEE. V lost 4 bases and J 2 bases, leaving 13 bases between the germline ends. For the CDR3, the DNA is TGTGCCAGCAGCCCCCGGACTGCCCCCTACGAGCAGTACTTC. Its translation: CASSPRTAPYEQYF.

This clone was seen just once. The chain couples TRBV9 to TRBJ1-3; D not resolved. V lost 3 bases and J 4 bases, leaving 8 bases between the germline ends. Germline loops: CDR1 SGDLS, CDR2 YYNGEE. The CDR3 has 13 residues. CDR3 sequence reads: CASSDGRGNTIYF. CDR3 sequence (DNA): TGTGCCAGCAGCGACGGGAGAGGAAACACCATATATTTT.